These T cell receptor beta chains were read from a single sample in a study of identical twins. TCRdb analysed the 5' RACE reads with MiXCR anew, one entry per CDR3 protein. This sample carries 690,000 or so distinct CDR3 sequences, under 9% of them seen once, and the ten largest clones take around 0.98%. The sample also formed part of further work on yellow fever vaccine responses in identical twins.

The sequencing input was PBMCs. The source of these receptors is a woman aged 18-35 years in good health. CDR3s include the opening cysteine and the closing phenylalanine or tryptophan. A D gene is named only where the DNA matches it firmly. Clone size is given for some rows only: seen once, a few or many times, or a class if the clone is expanded.

d_call	v_call	j_call	clone_size	cdr3_aa	cdr3_nt
-	TRBV29-1	TRBJ2-1	-	CSVGVRVPYNEQFF	TGCAGCGTTGGAGTCAGGGTACCATACAATGAGCAGTTCTTC
-	TRBV4-3	TRBJ2-2	many	CASSQVVETGELFF	TGCGCCAGCAGCCAAGTCGTCGAAACCGGGGAGCTGTTTTTT
-	TRBV4-3	TRBJ2-1	few	CASSQDYPTIAEQFF	TGCGCCAGCAGCCAGGACTATCCCACAATCGCTGAGCAGTTCTTC
-	TRBV13	TRBJ1-1	-	CASSSSRVHEAFF	TGTGCCAGCAGTTCGTCAAGGGTCCATGAAGCTTTCTTT
-	TRBV7-9	TRBJ1-4	many	CASSLDGVEKLFF	TGTGCCAGCAGCTTAGACGGAGTTGAAAAACTGTTTTTT
-	TRBV5-4	TRBJ2-5	few	CASSWDSRGQYF	TGTGCCAGCAGCTGGGACAGTCGGGGGCAGTACTTC
-	TRBV20-1	TRBJ2-7	few	CSASGEAYEQYF	TGCAGTGCTAGCGGAGAGGCCTACGAGCAGTACTTC
TRBD1	TRBV7-9	TRBJ1-4	-	CASSPQGGALGEKLFF	TGTGCCAGCAGCCCCCAGGGGGGGGCGCTTGGGGAAAAACTGTTTTTT
-	TRBV7-2	TRBJ2-6	-	CASSYAHRASGANVLTF	TGTGCCAGCAGCTATGCCCACAGGGCCTCTGGGGCCAACGTCCTGACTTTC
-	TRBV7-8	TRBJ2-2	-	CASSLAGGGLVGELFF	TGTGCCAGCAGCTTAGCAGGGGGAGGGCTAGTCGGGGAGCTGTTTTTT
-	TRBV29-1	TRBJ2-1	few	CSVEWTPKYNEQFF	TGCAGCGTTGAATGGACACCCAAATACAATGAGCAGTTCTTC
-	TRBV5-1	TRBJ1-6	many	CASSPVGPNNSPLHF	TGCGCCAGCAGCCCTGTGGGACCGAACAATTCACCCCTCCACTTT
TRBD1	TRBV28	TRBJ1-1	many	CAIQGARSTEAFF	TGTGCCATCCAGGGGGCGCGAAGTACTGAAGCTTTCTTT
TRBD1	TRBV5-1	TRBJ1-3	-	CASSLAGQASGNTIYF	TGCGCCAGCAGCTTGGCCGGACAGGCGTCTGGAAACACCATATATTTT
-	TRBV7-9	TRBJ2-7	many	CASSFPTGTYEQYF	TGTGCCAGCAGCTTCCCGACAGGAACCTACGAGCAGTACTTC
TRBD2	TRBV19	TRBJ2-1	few	CASSPPVTSAHNEQFF	TGTGCCAGTAGTCCTCCGGTTACTAGCGCCCACAATGAGCAGTTCTTC
-	TRBV20-1	TRBJ1-6	-	CSARRKWWGENSPLHF	TGCAGTGCTAGGCGAAAATGGTGGGGGGAGAATTCACCCCTCCACTTT
TRBD1	TRBV9	TRBJ2-7	-	CASRAGTGGSYEQYF	TGTGCCAGCAGAGCCGGGACAGGAGGCTCCTACGAGCAGTACTTC
TRBD2	TRBV6-2/TRBV6-3	TRBJ2-5	-	CASTYMGKWTSKRETQYF	TGTGCCAGCACCTATATGGGGAAATGGACTAGCAAGCGAGAGACCCAGTACTTC
TRBD1	TRBV27	TRBJ2-7	-	CASTPDRDRGYEQYF	TGTGCCAGTACTCCCGACCGGGACAGGGGGTACGAGCAGTACTTC
-	TRBV15	TRBJ2-3	-	CATRSQGNTDTQYF	TGTGCCACCAGGAGCCAGGGCAACACAGATACGCAGTATTTT
-	TRBV29-1	TRBJ2-7	many	CSVEEEGTYEQYF	TGCAGCGTTGAAGAGGAGGGGACCTACGAGCAGTACTTC
TRBD1	TRBV7-9	TRBJ1-2	few	CASSLVLTGDGYTF	TGTGCCAGCAGCTTAGTTTTGACAGGGGACGGCTACACCTTC
-	TRBV27	TRBJ2-3	few	CASGWGTSSGTDTQYF	TGTGCCAGCGGCTGGGGGACGTCGTCCGGGACAGATACGCAGTATTTT
-	TRBV6-4	TRBJ2-1	many	CASSDGTEKGEQFF	TGTGCCAGCAGTGATGGGACCGAGAAGGGGGAGCAGTTCTTC
TRBD1	TRBV19	TRBJ2-1	few	CASSMGGQAANEQFF	TGTGCCAGTAGTATGGGTGGACAGGCAGCCAATGAGCAGTTCTTC
-	TRBV5-1	TRBJ2-2	many	CASSLDRSTGELFF	TGCGCCAGCAGCCTCGACAGATCTACCGGGGAGCTGTTTTTT
-	TRBV5-1	TRBJ1-3	many	CASRRADSGNTIYF	TGCGCCAGCAGACGAGCTGATTCTGGAAACACCATATATTTT
-	TRBV9	TRBJ2-3	few	CASSASAGGTQYF	TGTGCCAGCAGCGCATCCGCGGGTGGTACGCAGTATTTT
TRBD1	TRBV5-1	TRBJ1-1	few	CASSHGTGGAEAFF	TGCGCCAGCAGCCACGGGACAGGTGGAGCTGAAGCTTTCTTT
TRBD2	TRBV5-1	TRBJ2-7	-	CASSRDSTSGRNEQYF	TGCGCCAGCAGCCGAGATTCGACTAGCGGGAGGAACGAGCAGTACTTC
-	TRBV29-1	TRBJ2-7	few	CSVEVGTSNYEQYF	TGCAGCGTTGAAGTAGGGACGTCAAACTACGAGCAGTACTTC
-	TRBV11-3	TRBJ2-1	-	CASSRDPNYYNEQFF	TGTGCCAGCAGCCGGGACCCCAACTACTACAATGAGCAGTTCTTC
-	TRBV6-5	TRBJ2-6	few	CASSSTGLGGANVLTF	TGTGCCAGCAGTTCTACGGGGTTAGGTGGGGCCAACGTCCTGACTTTC
-	TRBV12-3/TRBV12-4	TRBJ2-1	many	CASSLYGGQDNEQFF	TGTGCCAGCAGTTTATATGGAGGACAAGACAATGAGCAGTTCTTC
-	TRBV12-3/TRBV12-4	TRBJ1-6	many	CASSFGGNSPLHF	TGTGCCAGCAGTTTTGGGGGGAATTCACCCCTCCACTTT
TRBD2	TRBV5-1	TRBJ2-1	few	CASSHGTVRSGTSANEQFF	TGCGCCAGCAGCCACGGTACGGTAAGGTCCGGGACTAGCGCGAATGAGCAGTTCTTC
TRBD2	TRBV20-1	TRBJ2-7	few	CSANGLAGSYEQYF	TGCAGTGCTAATGGACTAGCGGGCTCCTACGAGCAGTACTTC
-	TRBV11-2	TRBJ1-2	few	CASSPSEGFTGFGYGYTF	TGTGCCAGCAGCCCCTCCGAAGGTTTTACGGGGTTCGGCTATGGCTACACCTTC
TRBD1	TRBV27	TRBJ2-7	many	CASSSLGTASYEQYF	TGTGCCAGCAGTAGCCTAGGGACAGCGTCGTACGAGCAGTACTTC
-	TRBV11-2	TRBJ2-6	-	CVSSFPDMASGANVLTF	TGTGTCAGCAGCTTTCCGGATATGGCCTCTGGGGCCAACGTCCTGACTTTC
-	TRBV28	TRBJ2-3	many	CASSPSGGGPPGTQYF	TGTGCCAGCAGTCCCTCAGGGGGGGGGCCCCCGGGTACGCAGTATTTT
-	TRBV6-2/TRBV6-3	TRBJ2-5	-	CASLGSDGETQYF	TGTGCCAGCTTGGGATCCGATGGGGAGACCCAGTACTTC
-	TRBV19	TRBJ2-1	few	CASSIIALNNEQFF	TGTGCCAGTAGTATAATCGCGTTAAACAATGAGCAGTTCTTC
-	TRBV7-2	TRBJ2-7	few	CASSLAGSSSYEQYF	TGTGCCAGCAGCTTAGCGGGCTCGAGCTCCTACGAGCAGTACTTC
TRBD1	TRBV24-1	TRBJ2-7	few	CATSWTGSDEQYF	TGTGCCACCAGCTGGACAGGGTCCGACGAGCAGTACTTC
-	TRBV20-1	TRBJ1-4	many	CSARDLEGGEKLFF	TGCAGTGCTAGAGATCTTGAAGGGGGAGAAAAACTGTTTTTT
-	TRBV7-9	TRBJ2-3	few	CASSLGSGSFTDTQYF	TGTGCCAGCAGCTTAGGGTCGGGCAGTTTCACAGATACGCAGTATTTT
-	TRBV5-1	TRBJ2-7	many	CASSLDSPYEQYF	TGCGCCAGCAGCTTGGACAGCCCCTACGAGCAGTACTTC
-	TRBV12-3/TRBV12-4	TRBJ2-3	-	CTRSLAYRDDGEVGDTQYF	TGTACCCGCAGTTTAGCATACCGGGACGACGGCGAGGTAGGAGATACGCAGTATTTT
TRBD2	TRBV11-2	TRBJ2-1	few	CASSLTSTTYNEQFF	TGTGCCAGCAGCTTGACTAGCACCACCTACAATGAGCAGTTCTTC
-	TRBV20-1	TRBJ1-6	-	CSARPNGGNSPLHF	TGCAGTGCTAGACCTAATGGGGGGAATTCACCCCTCCACTTT
TRBD2	TRBV3-1	TRBJ2-3	-	CTLSLAGVDFSTDTQYF	TGTACCCTCAGCCTAGCGGGAGTGGATTTTAGCACAGATACGCAGTATTTT
-	TRBV29-1	TRBJ2-7	few	CSVGGGTDEQYF	TGCAGCGTTGGTGGCGGAACTGACGAGCAGTACTTC
TRBD2	TRBV6-6	TRBJ2-1	few	CASSYSHGGEQFF	TGTGCCAGCAGTTACTCCCACGGGGGGGAGCAGTTCTTC
TRBD1	TRBV29-1	TRBJ2-1	many	CSVDGRTGGNEQFF	TGCAGCGTTGATGGGAGGACAGGGGGCAATGAGCAGTTCTTC
-	TRBV5-1	TRBJ1-1	-	CASRLQGMNTEAFF	TGCGCCAGCAGGCTTCAGGGGATGAACACTGAAGCTTTCTTT
-	TRBV5-1	TRBJ2-6	-	CASSFSGLSGANVLTF	TGCGCCAGCAGCTTTTCCGGACTCTCTGGGGCCAACGTCCTGACTTTC
-	TRBV20-1	TRBJ2-7	few	CSAVNQYF	TGCAGTGCTGTAAATCAGTACTTC